This TCR beta chain came from a study of shared clonotypes between healthy human individuals (dated by TCRdb to 2019 to 2021). Concerning the study at large: A few men and a couple of women, aged 18 to 49 years, made up the cohort. For each donor, three plates each were used for CD4 naive and CD4 memory, two plates were used for CD8 naive, and one plate was used for CD8 memory. To estimate repertoire size and how much clonotypes are shared between individuals, the study performed deep sequencing of blood TCR repertoires from a few healthy adults. To increase sequencing depth and limit assay-specific biases, different laboratories used diverse techniques to prepare libraries and sequence TCR repertoires. Between about 0.9 and 9 billion PBMCs per donor were obtained by leukapheresis. Study-wide findings and limitations: Based on pairwise subsampling, the degree of clonotype sharing among donors was expected to be affected by sequencing depth. Even with the large sequencing depth, rarefaction of the sorted-subset datasets indicated that sequencing was incomplete. Sampling was restricted to blood, and TCR repertoires in tissues likely differ from the TCR repertoires found in blood. About 5% of naive CD4, around 3.5% of naive CD8, approximately 2.2% of memory CD4, and about 0.4% of memory CD8 clonotypes were shared across a few donors. Naive subsets generally had larger estimated clonotype richness than memory subsets. Higher generation probabilities were observed for clonotypes shared by all four sorted-subset donors than for non-shared clonotypes. Because the study included a small number of donors, the genetic and exposure-history diversity represented was limited.

TCR CDR3 regions were amplified from genomic DNA by multiplex PCR using the deep immunoSEQ assay. Genomic DNA extracted from each cell subset was distributed evenly over all wells of several immunoSEQ 96-well plates, and each plate served as one replicate. For sorted subsets, about 200 ng genomic DNA, equal to 25,000 to 35,000 T cell genomes, was loaded into each replicate PCR. Purified libraries were quantified with a Qubit 3.0 fluorometer, sized on a Bioanalyzer 2100, and re-quantified with the KAPA Library Quantification kit. Every immunoSEQ 96-well plate was sequenced on a dedicated single-read 150-cycle Illumina NextSeq 550 flow cell. The original methods were these. Because the immunoSEQ output included only junctional sequences and no quality scores, the filtering could not be the same as the filtering used for full-length reads. Sequences were annotated with PyIR, a Python wrapper for IgBLAST v1.9, using IMGT germline references to assign V/J genes and CDR3. Reads were filtered out if the reads had weak V/J assignments (E-value above 1e-6), no CDR3, stop codons, out-of-frame junctions, or ambiguous translated residues. V3J clonotypes were defined as sequences sharing the same inferred V gene, J gene, and CDR3 amino acid sequence. The percentage overlap between two repertoires was calculated by dividing the number of shared unique clonotypes by the size of the smaller repertoire. Three approaches were used to assess repertoire richness: RTK rarefaction, the Chao1 estimator, and Recon v2.1 estimates of unobserved clonotypes. Generation probabilities for all TCRbeta clonotypes obtained by the gDNA method from a handful of donors were computed using OLGA. Imported from immuneACCESS, the table was reduced by TCRdb to in-frame sequences with V and J called. These copies leave out some clones; in studies compared against another copy, an unresolved V gene accounts for under half, and the cause of the remainder is not known. That table gives V, J and clone size, and the DNA gave D and trimming. Counted in this sample were 2.3 million or so clones; 90% to 95% of them appeared once. The top ten clones comprise 0.39% of the sample.

Including the terminal cysteine and phenylalanine, the CDR3 comprises 13 residues. The DNA shown is the 39-base CDR3, in frame from base 1. V and J lose 4 bases and 3 bases, and a span of 9 bases separates them. Looking up the germline V gene yields CDR1 ENHRY and CDR2 SYGVKD. The donors were healthy, HIV-negative adults with no recently reported acute infections or vaccinations. Only Caucasian adults living in Nashville, Tennessee, USA were represented among the donors. CD4+ T cells were enriched by magnetic negative selection, after which naive cells were positively selected on CD45RA and the negative fraction was taken as the memory subset. Blood was collected by leukapheresis, and PBMCs were isolated by Ficoll-Histopaque density gradient centrifugation and then cryopreserved in liquid nitrogen vapor phase. Analytical flow cytometry was used to check the purity and quantity of every magnetically sorted T cell population. Genomic DNA was isolated from every sorted fraction and measured by UV absorbance on a Nanodrop 2000c.

A remark on this clone: The specificity of this receptor is unknown. Per-base qualities were not stored, and no clone one base away is much larger.

This clonotype originated in a man younger than 35 in good health. Some clones in this sample may be carry-over from other donors' samples. This chain is built from TRBV10-3 and TRBJ2-5; too little of a D gene remains to name it. The sample consisted of naive CD4+ T cells from PBMCs. The sample's cell subset or site label is to be understood as: CD45RA+ positively selected. Here the CDR3 is given as CAISGRLEETQYF. The nucleotide sequence is TGTGCCATCAGTGGCAGACTGGAAGAGACCCAGTACTTC.